A single T cell receptor (beta chain) is shown here with its context. TCR beta CDR3 amplification used multiplex PCR with 32 V and 13 J primers. MiXCR, run by TCRdb on the multiplex PCR reads, gives a single entry per CDR3 protein. The data contain roughly 8,900 distinct CDR3 sequences, roughly a third of them seen just once; the ten biggest clones take up around 10%. For each sample, template was around 650 ng of bulk tumor genomic DNA. Multiple widely separated biopsies were taken from each primary tumor at surgery. It was patients with untreated, newly diagnosed non-small cell lung cancer who underwent curative surgery. Every donor was a newly diagnosed non-small cell lung cancer patient having surgery with curative intent. This record comes from a study of immune heterogeneity within non-small cell lung tumors. The CDR3 runs 14 residues. The V end lost 7 bases, the J end lost 1 base, and 13 bases lay between the germline ends. CDR1 is MDHEN, CDR2 SYDVKM, per germline.

This sequence was found in a man aged 55 to 70 with non-small cell lung cancer. What was sequenced was lung tumor tissue. This sequence joins TRBV28 and TRBJ1-1; tentatively, D is TRBD1 (6 bases). CDR3 sequence (DNA): TGTGCCAGCACACATGGGGGGCGGAACACTGAAGCTTTCTTT. Translated: CASTHGGRNTEAFF.